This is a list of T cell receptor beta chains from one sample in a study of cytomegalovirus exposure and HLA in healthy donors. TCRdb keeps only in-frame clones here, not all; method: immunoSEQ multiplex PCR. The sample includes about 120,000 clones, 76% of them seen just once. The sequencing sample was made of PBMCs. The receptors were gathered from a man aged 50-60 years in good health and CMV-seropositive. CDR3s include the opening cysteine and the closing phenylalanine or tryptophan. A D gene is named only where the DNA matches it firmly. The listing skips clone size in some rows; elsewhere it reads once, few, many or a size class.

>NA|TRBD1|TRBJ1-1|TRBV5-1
TGCGCCAGCAGCTATTACCAGGGGGCGACGAACACTGAAGCTTTCTTT
CASSYYQGATNTEAFF
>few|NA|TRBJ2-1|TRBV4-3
TGCGCCAGCAGCCAAAAGTATCGGGGAGAGCAGTTCTTC
CASSQKYRGEQFF
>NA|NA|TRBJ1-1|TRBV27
TGTGCCAGCAGTTTAAGGGGGGGGAGAGAAGCTTTCTTT
CASSLRGGREAFF
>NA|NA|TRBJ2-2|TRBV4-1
TGCGCCAGCGCCAACACGAACACCGGGGAGCTGTTTTTT
CASANTNTGELFF
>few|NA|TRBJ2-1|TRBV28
TGTGCCAGCAGTTCAGGGGTGTCCTACAATGAGCAGTTCTTC
CASSSGVSYNEQFF
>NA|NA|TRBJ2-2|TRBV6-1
TGTGCCAGCAACAGGGTGGTGTCCGGGGAGCTGTTTTTT
CASNRVVSGELFF
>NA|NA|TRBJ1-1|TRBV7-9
TGTGCCAGCAGCGCGGACAGCAACACTGAAGCTTTCTTT
CASSADSNTEAFF
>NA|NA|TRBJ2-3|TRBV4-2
TGTGCCAGCAGCCAAGGTGGGGCAACTGGCACAGATACGCAGTATTTT
CASSQGGATGTDTQYF
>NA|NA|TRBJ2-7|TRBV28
TGTGCCAGCCCACCCCCACAGGGCGGCTCCTACGAGCAGTACTTC
CASPPPQGGSYEQYF
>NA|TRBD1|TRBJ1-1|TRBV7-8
TGTGCCAGCAGGCCCGGGCTGGGACAGGGGATTGAAGCTTTCTTT
CASRPGLGQGIEAFF
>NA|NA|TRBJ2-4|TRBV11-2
TGTGCCAGCAGCCCAGGGGCCCTAGCCAAAAACATTCAGTACTTC
CASSPGALAKNIQYF
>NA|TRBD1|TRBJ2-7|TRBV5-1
TGCGCCAGCAGCTTAACAGGGGGCGAGCACGAGCAGTACTTC
CASSLTGGEHEQYF
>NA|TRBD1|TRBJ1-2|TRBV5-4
TGTGCCAGACTTACAGGGGCAGGTGACTATGGCTACACCTTC
CARLTGAGDYGYTF
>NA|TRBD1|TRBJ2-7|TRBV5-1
TGCGCCAGCAGCCCGCGGCCCGGGACAGTCTACGAGCAGTACTTC
CASSPRPGTVYEQYF
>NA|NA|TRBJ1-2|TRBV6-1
TGTGCCAGCAGTGAAGCGCGGGCGAGCTATGGCTACACCTTC
CASSEARASYGYTF
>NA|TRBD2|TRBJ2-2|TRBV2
TGTGCCATTTCCGTTGCGGGAGAAGGTTTCGGGGAGCTGTTTTTT
CAISVAGEGFGELFF
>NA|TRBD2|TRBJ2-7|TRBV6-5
TGTGCCAGCAGTGAGGGCGGGAGGGACGAGCAGTACTTC
CASSEGGRDEQYF
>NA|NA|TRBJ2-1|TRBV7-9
TGTGCCAGCAGATCCCTTCCCGGGACTTTCCAGTTCTTC
CASRSLPGTFQFF
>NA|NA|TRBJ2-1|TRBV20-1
TGCAGTACCTACCATAACAATGAGCAGTTCTTC
CSTYHNNEQFF
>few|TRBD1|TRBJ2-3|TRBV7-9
TGTGCCAGCAGCGACACACAGGGGGGCACAGATACGCAGTATTTT
CASSDTQGGTDTQYF
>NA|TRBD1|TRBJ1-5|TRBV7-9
TGTGCCAGCAGCCTAACGACAGGGCAGGGTCAGCCCCAGCATTTT
CASSLTTGQGQPQHF
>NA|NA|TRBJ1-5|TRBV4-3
TGCGCCAGCAGCCAGTGGGTGGGGGGGGGTCAGCCCCAGCATTTT
CASSQWVGGGQPQHF
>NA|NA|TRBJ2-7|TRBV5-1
TGCGCCAGCAGCGGAACGGGACTCCGCTCCTACGAGCAGTACTTC
CASSGTGLRSYEQYF
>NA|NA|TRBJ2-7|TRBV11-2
TGTGCCAGCAGCTTTCTTTCCTACGAGCAGTACTTC
CASSFLSYEQYF
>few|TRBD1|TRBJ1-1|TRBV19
TGTGCCAGTAGTATCAGGCAGGGGGATTGGAACACTGAAGCTTTCTTT
CASSIRQGDWNTEAFF
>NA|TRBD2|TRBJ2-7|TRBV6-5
TGTGCCAGCAGTTACCAACTAGCGGGGGGATCCGAGCAGTACTTC
CASSYQLAGGSEQYF
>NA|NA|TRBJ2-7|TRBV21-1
TGTGCCAGCAGCAGGGGGCTATTGCCCTACGAGCAGTACTTC
CASSRGLLPYEQYF
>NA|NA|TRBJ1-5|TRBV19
TGTGCCAGTAGGAACGGGTGGAATAGCAATCAGCCCCAGCATTTT
CASRNGWNSNQPQHF
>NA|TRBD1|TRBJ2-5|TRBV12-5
TGTGCTAGTGGGCCGACAGGGCCATGGGAGACCCAGTACTTC
CASGPTGPWETQYF
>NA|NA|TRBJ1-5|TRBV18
TGTGCCAGCTCACCACTGGGCATAACCAATAGCAATCAGCCCCAGCATTTT
CASSPLGITNSNQPQHF
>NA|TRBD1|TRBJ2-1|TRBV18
TGTGCCAGCTCCTTAACAGGGGGCGGACACAATGAGCAGTTCTTC
CASSLTGGGHNEQFF
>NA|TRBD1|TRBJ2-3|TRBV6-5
TGTGCCAGCAGGGGCCGGACAGGGAGAACAGATACGCAGTATTTT
CASRGRTGRTDTQYF
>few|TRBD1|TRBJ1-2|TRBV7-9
TGTGCCAGCAGCTTGGTTATGGGACAGGCTTATGGCTACACCTTC
CASSLVMGQAYGYTF
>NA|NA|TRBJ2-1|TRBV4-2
TGTGCCAGCAGCCAAGATGCGACTGGCTACAATGAGCAGTTCTTC
CASSQDATGYNEQFF
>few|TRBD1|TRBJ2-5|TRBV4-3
TGCGCCAGCAGCCAAGGCGACAGGGGCGGAGAGACCCAGTACTTC
CASSQGDRGGETQYF
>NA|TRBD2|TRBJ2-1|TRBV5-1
TGCGCCAGCAGCCCACCGGGACTAGCGGGGGCGTACAATGAGCAGTTCTTC
CASSPPGLAGAYNEQFF
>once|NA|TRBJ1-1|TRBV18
TGTGCCAGCTCACCCCTACAGGACCTGAACACTGAAGCTTTCTTT
CASSPLQDLNTEAFF
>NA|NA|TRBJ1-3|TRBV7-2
TGTGCCAGCAGCTTACAAGTGACAGCTACTGGAAACACCATATATTTT
CASSLQVTATGNTIYF
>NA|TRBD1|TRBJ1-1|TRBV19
TGTGCCAGTAGTACAGGGGGCGCGGTTGAAACTGAAGCTTTCTTT
CASSTGGAVETEAFF
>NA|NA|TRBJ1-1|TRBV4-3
TGCGCCAGCAGCCAAGGGGCGGGGTCGAACACTGAAGCTTTCTTT
CASSQGAGSNTEAFF
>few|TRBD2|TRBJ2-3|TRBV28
TGTGCCAGCGGGCTAGCGGGAGAGGAAGATACGCAGTATTTT
CASGLAGEEDTQYF
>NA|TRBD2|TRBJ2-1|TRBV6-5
TGTGCCAGCAGTTACTCGATGGCTAGCGGATACAATGAGCAGTTCTTC
CASSYSMASGYNEQFF